Sequencing of this T cell receptor (beta chain) was carried out in a study of a mutant IDH1 vaccine in newly diagnosed glioma. The time point here: week 47, end of study. The investigators gave 300 ug of mutant IDH1 20-mer peptide in each vaccine dose, together with topical imiquimod. The CDR3 totals 13 residues. CDR1 is MNHEY, CDR2 SMNVEV, per germline (reference sequence). Deletions cut 6 bases from V and 1 base from J, with 9 bases between. Using immunoSEQ multiplex PCR, the repertoire was profiled, and TCRdb retains in-frame clones only, with some absent. This table has 50,000 or so clones, around 85% appearing once. About this clone itself: What it binds is unknown.

The sequenced sample was PBMCs, obtained from a glioma patient whose treatment included an IDH1 peptide vaccine. The gene calls are TRBV27 and TRBJ1-1; no firm D call. This clonotype was sampled from a woman younger than 45 with glioma. Some clones in this sample may be carry-over from other donors' samples. DNA of the CDR3: TGTGCCAGCAGGCTCCAGCCGAACACTGAAGCTTTCTTT. It is translated as CASRLQPNTEAFF.